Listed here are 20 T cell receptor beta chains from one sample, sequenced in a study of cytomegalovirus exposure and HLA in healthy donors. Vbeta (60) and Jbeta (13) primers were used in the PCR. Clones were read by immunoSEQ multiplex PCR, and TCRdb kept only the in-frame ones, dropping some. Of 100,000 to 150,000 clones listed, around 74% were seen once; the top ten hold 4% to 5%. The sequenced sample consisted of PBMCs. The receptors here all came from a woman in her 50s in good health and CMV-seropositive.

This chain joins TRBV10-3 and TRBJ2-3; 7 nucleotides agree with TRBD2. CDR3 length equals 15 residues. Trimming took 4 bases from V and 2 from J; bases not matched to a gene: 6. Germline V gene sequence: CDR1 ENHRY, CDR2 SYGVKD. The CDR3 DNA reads TGTGCCATCAGTGGGACTAGTGATGTCACAGATACGCAGTATTTT. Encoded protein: CAISGTSDVTDTQYF.

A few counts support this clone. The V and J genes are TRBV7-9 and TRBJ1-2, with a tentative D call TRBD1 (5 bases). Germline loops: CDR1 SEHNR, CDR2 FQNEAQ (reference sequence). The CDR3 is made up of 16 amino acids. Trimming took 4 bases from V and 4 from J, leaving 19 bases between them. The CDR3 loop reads CASSSSDLTGGYGYTF. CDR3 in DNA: TGTGCCAGCAGCTCCTCCGACCTGACGGGGGGCTATGGCTACACCTTC.

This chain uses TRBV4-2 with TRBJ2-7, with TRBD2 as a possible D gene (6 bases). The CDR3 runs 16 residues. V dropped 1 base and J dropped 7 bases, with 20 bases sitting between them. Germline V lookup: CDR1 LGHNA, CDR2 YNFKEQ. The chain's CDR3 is CASSQVGLALAAEQYF. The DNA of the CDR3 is TGTGCCAGCAGCCAAGTGGGGCTAGCGTTAGCGGCAGAGCAGTACTTC.

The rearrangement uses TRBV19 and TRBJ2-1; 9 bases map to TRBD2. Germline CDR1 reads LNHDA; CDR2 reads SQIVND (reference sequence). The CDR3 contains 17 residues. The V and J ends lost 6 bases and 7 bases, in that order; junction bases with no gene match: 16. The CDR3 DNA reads TGTGCCAGTAGAACTCTCCGCGGGGGGGCTTCTCGGAATGAGCAGTTCTTC. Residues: CASRTLRGGASRNEQFF. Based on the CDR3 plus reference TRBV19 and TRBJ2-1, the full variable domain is DGGITQSPKYLFRKEGQNVTLSCEQNLNHDAMYWYRQDPGQGLRLIYYSQIVNDFQKGDIAEGYSVSREKKESFPLTVTSAQKNPTAFYLCASRTLRGGASRNEQFFGPGTRLTVL.

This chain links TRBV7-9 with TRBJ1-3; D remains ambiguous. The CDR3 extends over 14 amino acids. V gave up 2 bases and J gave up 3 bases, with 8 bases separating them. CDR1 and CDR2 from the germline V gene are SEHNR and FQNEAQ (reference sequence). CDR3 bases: TGTGCCAGCAGCTTATTACAGAGTGGAAACACCATATATTTT. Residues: CASSLLQSGNTIYF.

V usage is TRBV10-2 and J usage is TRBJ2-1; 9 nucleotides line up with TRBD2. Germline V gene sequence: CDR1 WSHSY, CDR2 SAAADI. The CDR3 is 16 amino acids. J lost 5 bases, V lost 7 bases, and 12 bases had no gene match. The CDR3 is CASIDYGQRGDNEQFF. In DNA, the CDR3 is TGCGCCAGCATAGACTACGGCCAGCGGGGGGACAATGAGCAGTTCTTC.

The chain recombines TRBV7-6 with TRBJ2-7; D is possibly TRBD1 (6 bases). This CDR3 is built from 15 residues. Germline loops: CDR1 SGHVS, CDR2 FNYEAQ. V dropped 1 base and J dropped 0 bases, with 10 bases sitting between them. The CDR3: CASSLVGDTSYEQYF. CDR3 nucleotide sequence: TGTGCCAGCAGCTTAGTAGGGGACACCTCCTACGAGCAGTACTTC.

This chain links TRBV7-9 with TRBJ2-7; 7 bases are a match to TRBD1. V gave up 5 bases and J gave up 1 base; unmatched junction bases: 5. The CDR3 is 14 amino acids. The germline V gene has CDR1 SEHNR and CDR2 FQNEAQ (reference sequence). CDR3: CASSTGTDSYEQYF. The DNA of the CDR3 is TGTGCCAGCAGCACCGGGACAGATTCCTACGAGCAGTACTTC.

The CDR3 DNA sequence: TGTGCCAGCAGCGTATGGGGCCATAGCGGGGGGGGTTCCACAGATACGCAGTATTTT. Translating it yields CASSVWGHSGGGSTDTQYF. The chain is built from TRBV9 and TRBJ2-3; TRBD2 matches 11 bases. V shed 1 base and J 2 bases; nucleotides not matched to a gene: 12. This CDR3 contains 19 residues. Germline CDR1 and CDR2: SGDLS and YYNGEE.

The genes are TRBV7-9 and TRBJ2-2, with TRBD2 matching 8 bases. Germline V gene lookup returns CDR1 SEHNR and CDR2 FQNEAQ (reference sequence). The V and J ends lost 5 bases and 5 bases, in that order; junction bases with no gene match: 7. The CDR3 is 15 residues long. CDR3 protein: CASSPNRGGTGELFF. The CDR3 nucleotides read TGTGCCAGCAGCCCTAACCGCGGGGGGACCGGGGAGCTGTTTTTT.

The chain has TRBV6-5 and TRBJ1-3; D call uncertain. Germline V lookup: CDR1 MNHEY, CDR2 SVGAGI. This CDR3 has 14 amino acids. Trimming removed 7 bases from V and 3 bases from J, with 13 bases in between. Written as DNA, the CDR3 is TGTGCCAGCACCCGAACTAGCTTTGGAAACACCATATATTTT. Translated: CASTRTSFGNTIYF.

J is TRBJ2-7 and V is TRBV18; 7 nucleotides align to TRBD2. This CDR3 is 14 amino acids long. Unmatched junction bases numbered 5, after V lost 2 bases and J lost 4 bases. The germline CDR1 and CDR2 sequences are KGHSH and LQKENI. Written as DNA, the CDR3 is TGTGCCAGCTCACCAGCGGGACTAACTTACGAGCAGTACTTC. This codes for CASSPAGLTYEQYF.

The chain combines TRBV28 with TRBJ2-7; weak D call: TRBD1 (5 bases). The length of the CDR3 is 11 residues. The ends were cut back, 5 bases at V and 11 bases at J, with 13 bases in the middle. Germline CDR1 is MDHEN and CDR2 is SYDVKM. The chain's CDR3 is CASSQGPGKYF. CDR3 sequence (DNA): TGTGCCAGCAGTCAAGGCCCAGGGAAGTACTTC. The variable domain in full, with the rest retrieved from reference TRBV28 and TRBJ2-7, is DVKVTQSSRYLVKRTGEKVFLECVQDMDHENMFWYRQDPGLGLRLIYFSYDVKMKEKGDIPEGYSVSREKKERFSLILESASTNQTSMYLCASSQGPGKYFGPGTRLTVT.

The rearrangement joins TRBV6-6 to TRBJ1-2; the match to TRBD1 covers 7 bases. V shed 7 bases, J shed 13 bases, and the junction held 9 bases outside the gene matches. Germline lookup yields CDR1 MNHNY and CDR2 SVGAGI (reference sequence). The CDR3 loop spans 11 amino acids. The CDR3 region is CASTKTGESTF. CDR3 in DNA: TGTGCCAGCACCAAAACAGGGGAGAGCACCTTC.

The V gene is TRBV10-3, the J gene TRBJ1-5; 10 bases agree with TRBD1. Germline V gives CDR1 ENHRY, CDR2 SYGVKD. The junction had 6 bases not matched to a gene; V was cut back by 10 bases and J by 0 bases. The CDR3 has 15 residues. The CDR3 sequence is CATKGTGDSNQPQHF. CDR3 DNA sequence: TGTGCCACAAAAGGGACAGGGGATAGCAATCAGCCCCAGCATTTT.

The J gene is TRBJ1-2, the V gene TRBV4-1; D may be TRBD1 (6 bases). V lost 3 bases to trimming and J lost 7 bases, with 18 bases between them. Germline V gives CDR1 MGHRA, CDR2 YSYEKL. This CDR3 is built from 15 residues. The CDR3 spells CASSQHRESLGGYTF. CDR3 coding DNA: TGCGCCAGCAGCCAGCACAGGGAGTCATTAGGTGGCTACACCTTC.

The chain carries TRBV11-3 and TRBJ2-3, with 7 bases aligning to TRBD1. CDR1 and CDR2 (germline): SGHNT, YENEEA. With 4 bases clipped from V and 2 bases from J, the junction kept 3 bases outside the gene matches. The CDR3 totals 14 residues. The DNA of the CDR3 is TGTGCCAGCAGCTCGACAGGGTCCACAGATACGCAGTATTTT. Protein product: CASSSTGSTDTQYF.

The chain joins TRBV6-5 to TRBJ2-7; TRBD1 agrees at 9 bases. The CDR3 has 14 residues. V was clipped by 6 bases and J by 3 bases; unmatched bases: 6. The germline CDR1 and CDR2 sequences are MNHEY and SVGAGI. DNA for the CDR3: TGTGCCAGCAGCCTTCGGACAGGGGTCTACGAGCAGTACTTC. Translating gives CASSLRTGVYEQYF.

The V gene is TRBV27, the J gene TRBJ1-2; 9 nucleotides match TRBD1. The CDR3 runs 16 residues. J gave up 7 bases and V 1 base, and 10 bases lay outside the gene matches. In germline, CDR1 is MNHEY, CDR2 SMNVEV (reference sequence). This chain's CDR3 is CASSLYGRDRACGYTF. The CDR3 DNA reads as TGTGCCAGCAGTTTATACGGCCGGGACAGGGCTTGTGGCTACACCTTC.

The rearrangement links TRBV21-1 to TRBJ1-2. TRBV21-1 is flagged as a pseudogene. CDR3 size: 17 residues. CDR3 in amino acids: CASSKGALRGFNYGYTF. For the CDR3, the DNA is TGTGCCAGCAGCAAAGGGGCGCTGCGGGGATTCAACTATGGCTACACCTTC.